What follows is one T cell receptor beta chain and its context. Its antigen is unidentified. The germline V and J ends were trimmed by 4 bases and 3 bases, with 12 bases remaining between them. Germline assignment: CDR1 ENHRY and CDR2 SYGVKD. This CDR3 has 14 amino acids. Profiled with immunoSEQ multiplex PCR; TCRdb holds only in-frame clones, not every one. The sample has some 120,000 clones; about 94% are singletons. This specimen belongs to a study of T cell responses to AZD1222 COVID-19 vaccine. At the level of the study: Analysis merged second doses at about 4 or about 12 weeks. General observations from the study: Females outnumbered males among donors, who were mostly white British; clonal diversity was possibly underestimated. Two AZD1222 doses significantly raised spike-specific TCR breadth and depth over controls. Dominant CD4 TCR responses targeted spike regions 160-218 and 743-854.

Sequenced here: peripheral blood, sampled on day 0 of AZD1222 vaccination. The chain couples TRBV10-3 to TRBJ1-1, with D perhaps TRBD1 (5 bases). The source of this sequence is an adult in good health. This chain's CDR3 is CAISAGMGHTEAFF. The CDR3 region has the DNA TGTGCCATCAGTGCTGGGATGGGGCACACTGAAGCTTTCTTT.